Here is one T cell receptor beta chain with its context. There are 14 residues in the CDR3. Germline-derived CDR1 and CDR2 are ENHRY and SYGVKD. The V and J ends lost 2 bases and 3 bases respectively, with 8 bases between them. Investigators performed immunoSEQ version v3.0 at survey level. Profiling relied on immunoSEQ multiplex PCR, and the TCRdb table lists in-frame clones only, not all of them. There are more than 20,000 clones in the sample; around four fifths occur only once, and under 4.5% lies in the top ten. The sample originates from a study of long-term antiretroviral therapy in people with HIV.

The TCR comes from a man between 18 and 35 years old with HIV. The source was unsorted PBMCs, collected roughly 4 years after starting antiretroviral therapy. The chain couples TRBV10-3 to TRBJ1-5, with D uncertain. The CDR3 bases are TGTGCCATCAGTGAGGTGAAAACCAATCAGCCCCAGCATTTT. It codes for CAISEVKTNQPQHF.